This T cell receptor beta chain was observed in a study of T-cell reconstitution after alpha-beta-depleted transplantation in children (dated by TCRdb to 2016 to 2018). Context from the whole study: T-cell immune reconstitution after TCRalphabeta/CD19-depleted allogeneic hematopoietic cell transplantation in children was quantitatively tracked in the study by means of TCR repertoire profiling.

Study-wide conclusions, independent of this receptor: Hyperexpanded clone frequencies declined over subsequent months; after one year, T-cell counts and TCRbeta diversity were mostly attributed to newly produced T cells. About two months after transplant, the apparently early recovery of alphabetaT-cell counts reportedly depended on just several hundred clones that had expanded rapidly and came from non-depleted graft cells. In some patients, the high TCRbeta diversity seen at day 60 was put down to recipient T cells and intrathymic progenitors that had survived conditioning.

The CDR3 has 14 amino acids, counting the end cysteine and phenylalanine. Only the CDR3 part of the read is kept: 42 bases, read in frame from the first base. The junction carries 10 bases between V and J, which are trimmed by 4 bases and 3 bases respectively. CDR1 SGHAT and CDR2 FQNNGV are derived from the germline V gene. The sample's treatment or condition, from its label and the paper: allogeneic hematopoietic cell transplantation with graft depleted of TCRalphabeta T cells and CD19 B cells. Transplant recipients were children who received TCRalphabeta/CD19-depleted allogeneic hematopoietic cell grafts. This clonotype was seen more than once but under ten times. It has no known antigen specificity. Base qualities are missing; no much larger clone stands one base away. The library came from PCR. Sequencing was carried out with an Illumina HiSeq 2500. To normalize quantification of the TCRbeta repertoire, the TCR libraries were built with molecular barcoding that relied on unique molecular identifiers. The raw public reads went through TCRdb reprocessing: fastp at Q25, MiXCR clone calling, in-frame beta chains kept. Every entry covers one CDR3 protein and lists the most common genes and DNA from its rows. Across this sample there are 75,000 to 80,000 distinct CDR3 sequences, with approximately 18% seen only once. The ten largest clonotypes hold 51% of the sample.

The specimen comprised PBMCs, mostly from graft donor cells, sampled 360 days after TCRalphabeta/CD19-depleted stem cell transplant. This TCR was sampled from a male patient aged 2 to 10 who had a stem cell transplant for acute lymphoblastic leukemia, so the T cells may come from the graft donor. The chain links TRBV11-2 with TRBJ2-1, with an unclear D gene assignment. The CDR3 region reads CASSYRRSYNEQFF. The nucleotide sequence is given as TGTGCCAGCAGCTACAGACGAAGCTACAATGAGCAGTTCTTC.